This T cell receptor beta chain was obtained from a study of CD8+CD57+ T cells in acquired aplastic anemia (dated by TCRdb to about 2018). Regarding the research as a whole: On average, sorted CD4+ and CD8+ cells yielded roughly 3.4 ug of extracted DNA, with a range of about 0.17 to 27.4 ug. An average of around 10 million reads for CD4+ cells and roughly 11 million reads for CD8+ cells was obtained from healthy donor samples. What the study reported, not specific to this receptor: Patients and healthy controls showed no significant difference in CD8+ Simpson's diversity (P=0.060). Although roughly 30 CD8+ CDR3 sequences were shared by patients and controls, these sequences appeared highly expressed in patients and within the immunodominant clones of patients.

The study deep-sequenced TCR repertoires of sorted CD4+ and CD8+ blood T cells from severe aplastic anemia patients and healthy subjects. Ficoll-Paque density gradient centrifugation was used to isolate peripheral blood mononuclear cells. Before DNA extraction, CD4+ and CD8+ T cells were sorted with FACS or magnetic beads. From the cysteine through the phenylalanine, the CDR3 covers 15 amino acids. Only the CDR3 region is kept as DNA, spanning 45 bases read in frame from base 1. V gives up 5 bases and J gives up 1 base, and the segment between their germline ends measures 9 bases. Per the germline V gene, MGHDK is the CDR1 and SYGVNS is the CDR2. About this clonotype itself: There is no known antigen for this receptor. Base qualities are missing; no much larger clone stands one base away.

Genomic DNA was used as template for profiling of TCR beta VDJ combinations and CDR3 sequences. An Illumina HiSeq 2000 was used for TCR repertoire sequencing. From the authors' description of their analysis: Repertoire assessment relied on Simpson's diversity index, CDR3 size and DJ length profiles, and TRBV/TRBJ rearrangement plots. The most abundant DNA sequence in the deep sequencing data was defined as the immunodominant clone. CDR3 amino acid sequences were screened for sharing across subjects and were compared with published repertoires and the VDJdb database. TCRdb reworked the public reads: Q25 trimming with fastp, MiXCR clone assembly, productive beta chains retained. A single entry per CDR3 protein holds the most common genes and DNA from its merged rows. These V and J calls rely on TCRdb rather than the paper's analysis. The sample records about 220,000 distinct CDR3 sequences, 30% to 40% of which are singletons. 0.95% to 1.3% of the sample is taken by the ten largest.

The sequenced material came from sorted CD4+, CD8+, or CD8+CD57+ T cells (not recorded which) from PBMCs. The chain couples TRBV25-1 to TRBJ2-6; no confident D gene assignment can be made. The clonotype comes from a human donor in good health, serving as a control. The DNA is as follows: TGTGCCAGCAGTTTTGGGGAATCTGGGGCCAACGTCCTGACTTTC. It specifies CASSFGESGANVLTF.